This T cell receptor beta chain was sequenced for a study of cytomegalovirus exposure and HLA in healthy donors. With 1 base removed from V and 4 bases from J, the gap between germline ends came to 10 bases. Per the germline V gene, CDR1 is MGHRA and CDR2 is YSYEKL. The CDR3 runs 14 residues. In the PCR, 60 Vbeta and 13 Jbeta primers were used. Libraries were prepared by immunoSEQ multiplex PCR; TCRdb keeps only in-frame clonotypes and omits some of them. The sample records some 120,000 clones, 80% being singletons. The receptor comes from a man under 40 in good health and CMV-seronegative. The chain is built from TRBV4-1 and TRBJ2-5; unclear D gene. Specimen: PBMCs. The DNA of the CDR3 is TGCGCCAGCAGCCAAGTTGTGGCCACAGAGACCCAGTACTTC. Translated: CASSQVVATETQYF.